The rows below give T cell receptor beta chains drawn from one sample of a study of PD-L1 blockade in urothelial cancer. Assay used: immunoSEQ multiplex PCR; TCRdb lists only in-frame clones, some missing. Of more than 95,000 clones detected, about 84% appear once; the ten largest clones hold 2% to 2.5%. Specimen: PBMCs, collected around atezolizumab (anti-PD-L1) treatment. These receptors were obtained from a man between 45 and 60 years old with urothelial cancer. Each CDR3 is given with its conserved first and last residue.

TRBV4-1	TRBJ1-4	CASSLEGRANEKLFF
TRBV5-1	TRBJ2-7	CASQRTSGSYEQYF
TRBV7-2	TRBJ2-5	CASSLHRGQETQYF
TRBV28	TRBJ2-1	CASTTSGTNYNEQFF
TRBV15	TRBJ2-1	CATSRGGSGSYNEQFF
TRBV28	TRBJ2-1	CASSPPLAGRWNEQFF
TRBV7-9	TRBJ2-1	CASSYRQSSYNEQFF
TRBV4-1	TRBJ2-1	CASSQEGASGRVEQFF
TRBV6-6	TRBJ2-3	CASSRIASTDTQYF
TRBV6-6	TRBJ1-1	CASRRGQGAQAFF
TRBV28	TRBJ2-5	CASRHFGGGKKETQYF